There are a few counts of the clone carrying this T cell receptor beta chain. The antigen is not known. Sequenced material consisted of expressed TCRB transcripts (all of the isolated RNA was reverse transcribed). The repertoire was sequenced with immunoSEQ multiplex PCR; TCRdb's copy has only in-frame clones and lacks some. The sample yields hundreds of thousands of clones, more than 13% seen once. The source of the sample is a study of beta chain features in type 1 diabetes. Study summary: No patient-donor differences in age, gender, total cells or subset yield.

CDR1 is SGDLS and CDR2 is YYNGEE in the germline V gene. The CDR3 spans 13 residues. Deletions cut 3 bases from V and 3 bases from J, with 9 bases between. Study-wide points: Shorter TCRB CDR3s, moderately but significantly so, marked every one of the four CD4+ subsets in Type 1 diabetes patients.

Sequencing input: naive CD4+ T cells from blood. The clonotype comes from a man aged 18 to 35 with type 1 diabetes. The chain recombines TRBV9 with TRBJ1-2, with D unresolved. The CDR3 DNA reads TGTGCCAGCAGCGGAATCAAGGACTATGGCTACACCTTC. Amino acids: CASSGIKDYGYTF.